This TCR beta chain was retrieved from a study of PD-1 blockade in mismatch repair-deficient tumors. Study-wide findings and caveats: Rapid post-treatment expansion, then contraction, generally preceding radiologic response, marked tumor-resident clones.

To note about this clone: The antigen remains unidentified.

Profiled with immunoSEQ multiplex PCR; TCRdb holds only in-frame clones, not every one. The sample yields roughly 120,000 clones, roughly 80% seen once. Every patient had mismatch repair deficiency by PCR or immunohistochemistry. Trimming removed 0 bases at V and 4 bases at J, with 14 bases between. Looked up from germline, CDR1 is MNHEY and CDR2 is SMNVEV (reference sequence). CDR3 length: 16 residues. Source: peripheral blood, taken approximately 60 weeks after starting pembrolizumab. The receptor was derived from an adult with mismatch repair-deficient cancer. The J gene is TRBJ2-3, the V gene TRBV27, with D perhaps matching TRBD1 (6 bases). The chain's CDR3 is CASSLSGQGFPDTQYF. The CDR3 DNA reads as TGTGCCAGCAGTTTATCGGGTCAGGGGTTCCCAGATACGCAGTATTTT.